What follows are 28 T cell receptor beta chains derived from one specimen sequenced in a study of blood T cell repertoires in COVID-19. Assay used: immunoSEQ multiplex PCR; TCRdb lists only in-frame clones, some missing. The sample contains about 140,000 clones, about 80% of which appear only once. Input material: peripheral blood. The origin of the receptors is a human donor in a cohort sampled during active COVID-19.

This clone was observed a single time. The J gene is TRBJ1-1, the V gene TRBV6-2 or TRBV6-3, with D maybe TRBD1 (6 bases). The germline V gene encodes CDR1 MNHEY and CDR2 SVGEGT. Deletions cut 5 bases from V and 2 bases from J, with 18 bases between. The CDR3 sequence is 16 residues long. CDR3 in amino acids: CASSPPGQMINTEAFF. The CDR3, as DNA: TGTGCCAGCAGTCCCCCTGGACAGATGATTAACACTGAAGCTTTCTTT.

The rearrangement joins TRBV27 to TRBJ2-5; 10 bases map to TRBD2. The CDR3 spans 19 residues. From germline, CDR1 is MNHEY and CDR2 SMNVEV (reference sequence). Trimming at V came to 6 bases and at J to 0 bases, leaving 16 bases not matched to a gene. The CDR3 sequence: CASSSRQRLAGGYQETQYF. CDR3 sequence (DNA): TGTGCCAGCAGCTCGAGACAGCGACTAGCGGGCGGGTACCAAGAGACCCAGTACTTC.

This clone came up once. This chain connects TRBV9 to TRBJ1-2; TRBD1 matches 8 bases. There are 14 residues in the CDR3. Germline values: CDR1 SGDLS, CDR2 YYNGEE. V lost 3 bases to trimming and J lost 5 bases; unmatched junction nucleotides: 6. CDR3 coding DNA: TGTGCCAGCAGCGGGGACAGGCGGGGTTATGGCTACACCTTC. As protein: CASSGDRRGYGYTF. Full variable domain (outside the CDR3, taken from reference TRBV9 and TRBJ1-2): DSGVTQTPKHLITATGQRVTLRCSPRSGDLSVYWYQQSLDQGLQFLIQYYNGEERAKGNILERFSAQQFPDLHSELNLSSLELGDSALYFCASSGDRRGYGYTFGSGTRLTVV.

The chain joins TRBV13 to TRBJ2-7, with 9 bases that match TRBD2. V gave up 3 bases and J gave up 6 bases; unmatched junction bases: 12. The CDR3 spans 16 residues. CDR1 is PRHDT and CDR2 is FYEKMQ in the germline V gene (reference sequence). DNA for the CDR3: TGTGCCAGCAGCTTTAAAGCCCGAGCGGGAGGTGCCGAGCAGTACTTC. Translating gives CASSFKARAGGAEQYF.

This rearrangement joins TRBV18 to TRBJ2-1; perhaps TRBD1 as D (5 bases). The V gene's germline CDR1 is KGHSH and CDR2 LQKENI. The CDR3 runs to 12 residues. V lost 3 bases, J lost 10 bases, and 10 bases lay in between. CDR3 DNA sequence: TGTGCCAGCTCACCCAGGGTTGGAGAGCAGTTCTTC. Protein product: CASSPRVGEQFF.

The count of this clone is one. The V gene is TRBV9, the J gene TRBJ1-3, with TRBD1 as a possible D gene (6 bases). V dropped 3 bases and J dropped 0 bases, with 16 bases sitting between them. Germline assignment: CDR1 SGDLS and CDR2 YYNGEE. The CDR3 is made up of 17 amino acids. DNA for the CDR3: TGTGCCAGCAGCGGACAGGTTAACACGATCTCTGGAAACACCATATATTTT. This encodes CASSGQVNTISGNTIYF.

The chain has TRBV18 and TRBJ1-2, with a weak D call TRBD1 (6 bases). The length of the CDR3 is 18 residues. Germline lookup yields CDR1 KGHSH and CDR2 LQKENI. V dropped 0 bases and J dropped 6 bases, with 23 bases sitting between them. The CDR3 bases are TGTGCCAGCTCACCACCGTCCCCGGTAGGGGGAAGACAAGATGGCTACACCTTC. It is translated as CASSPPSPVGGRQDGYTF.

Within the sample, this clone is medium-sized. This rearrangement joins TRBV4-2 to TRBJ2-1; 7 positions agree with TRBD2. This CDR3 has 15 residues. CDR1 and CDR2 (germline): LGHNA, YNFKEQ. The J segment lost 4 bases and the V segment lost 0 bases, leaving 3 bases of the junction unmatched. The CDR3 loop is CASSQELAEYNEQFF. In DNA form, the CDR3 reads TGTGCCAGCAGCCAAGAGCTAGCGGAGTACAATGAGCAGTTCTTC.

The CDR3 region is CASSLARVSGALTEAFF. Written as DNA, the CDR3 is TGTGCCAGCAGCTTGGCCAGAGTATCTGGGGCGTTGACTGAAGCTTTCTTT. J is TRBJ1-1 and V is TRBV5-8, with a weak D call TRBD1 (5 bases). The CDR3 is 17 residues long. Germline loops: CDR1 SGHTS, CDR2 YDEGEE. V was trimmed by 0 bases and J by 5 bases, leaving 20 bases between them.

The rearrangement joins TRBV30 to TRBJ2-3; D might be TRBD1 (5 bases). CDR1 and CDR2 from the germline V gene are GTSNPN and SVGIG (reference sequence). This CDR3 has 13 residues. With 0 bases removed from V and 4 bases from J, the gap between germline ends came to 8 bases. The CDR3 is CAWSVQGADTQYF. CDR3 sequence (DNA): TGTGCCTGGAGTGTACAAGGGGCAGATACGCAGTATTTT. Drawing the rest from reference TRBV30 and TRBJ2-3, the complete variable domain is SQTIHQWPATLVQPVGSPLSLECTVEGTSNPNLYWYRQAAGRGLQLLFYSVGIGQISSEVPQNLSASRPQDRQFILSSKKLLLSDSGFYLCAWSVQGADTQYFGPGTRLTVL.

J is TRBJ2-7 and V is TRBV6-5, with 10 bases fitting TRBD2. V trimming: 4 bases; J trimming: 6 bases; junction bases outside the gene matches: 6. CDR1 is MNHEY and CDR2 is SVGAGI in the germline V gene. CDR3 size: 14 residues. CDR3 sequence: CASSSLVAGGEQYF. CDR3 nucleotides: TGTGCCAGCAGTTCCCTGGTAGCGGGAGGCGAGCAGTACTTC.

This chain's CDR3 is CASGKADATGELFF. The CDR3 coding sequence is TGTGCCAGCGGTAAGGCGGATGCCACCGGGGAGCTGTTTTTT. The V call is TRBV27, the J call TRBJ2-2; no clear D gene. The CDR3 length is 14 residues. CDR1 and CDR2 from the germline V gene are MNHEY and SMNVEV (reference sequence). Between the trimmed V and J ends, which lost 8 bases and 4 bases, there was a span of 14 bases.

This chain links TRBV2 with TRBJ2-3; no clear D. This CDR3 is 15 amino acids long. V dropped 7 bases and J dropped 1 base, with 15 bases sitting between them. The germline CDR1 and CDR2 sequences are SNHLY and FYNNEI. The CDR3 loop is CASTSVTTRTDTQYF. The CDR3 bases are TGTGCCAGCACCTCGGTCACCACCCGCACAGATACGCAGTATTTT. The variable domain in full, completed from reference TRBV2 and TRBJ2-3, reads EPEVTQTPSHQVTQMGQEVILRCVPISNHLYFYWYRQILGQKVEFLVSFYNNEISEKSEIFDDQFSVERPDGSNFTLKIRSTKLEDSAMYFCASTSVTTRTDTQYFGPGTRLTVL.

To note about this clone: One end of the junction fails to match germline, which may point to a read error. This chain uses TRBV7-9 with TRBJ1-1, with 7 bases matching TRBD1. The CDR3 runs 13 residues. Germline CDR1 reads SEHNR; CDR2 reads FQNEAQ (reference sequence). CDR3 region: CASSLVRQGEVYF. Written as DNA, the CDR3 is TGTGCCAGCAGCTTAGTCAGGCAGGGGGAAGTCTACTTT.

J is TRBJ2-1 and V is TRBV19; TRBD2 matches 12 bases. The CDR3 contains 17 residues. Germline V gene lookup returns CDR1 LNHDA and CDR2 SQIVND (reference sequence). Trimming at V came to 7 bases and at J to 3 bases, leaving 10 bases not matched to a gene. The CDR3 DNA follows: TGTGCCAGTAAGAACCTAGCGGGAGGGACTATCTACAATGAGCAGTTCTTC. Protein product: CASKNLAGGTIYNEQFF. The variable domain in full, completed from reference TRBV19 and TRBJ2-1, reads DGGITQSPKYLFRKEGQNVTLSCEQNLNHDAMYWYRQDPGQGLRLIYYSQIVNDFQKGDIAEGYSVSREKKESFPLTVTSAQKNPTAFYLCASKNLAGGTIYNEQFFGPGTRLTVL.

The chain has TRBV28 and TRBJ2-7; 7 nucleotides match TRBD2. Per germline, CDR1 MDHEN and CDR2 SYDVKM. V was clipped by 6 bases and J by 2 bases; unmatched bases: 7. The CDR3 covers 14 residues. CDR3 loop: CASRPLAIAYEQYF. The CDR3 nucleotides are TGTGCCAGCAGGCCACTAGCGATCGCCTACGAGCAGTACTTC.

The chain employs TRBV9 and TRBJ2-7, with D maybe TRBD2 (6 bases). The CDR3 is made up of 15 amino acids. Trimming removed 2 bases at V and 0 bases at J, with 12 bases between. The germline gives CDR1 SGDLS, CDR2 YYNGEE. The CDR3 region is CASSVLGDFSYEQYF. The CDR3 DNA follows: TGTGCCAGCAGCGTCCTTGGGGACTTCTCCTACGAGCAGTACTTC. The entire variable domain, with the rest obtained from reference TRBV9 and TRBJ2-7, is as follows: DSGVTQTPKHLITATGQRVTLRCSPRSGDLSVYWYQQSLDQGLQFLIQYYNGEERAKGNILERFSAQQFPDLHSELNLSSLELGDSALYFCASSVLGDFSYEQYFGPGTRLTVT.

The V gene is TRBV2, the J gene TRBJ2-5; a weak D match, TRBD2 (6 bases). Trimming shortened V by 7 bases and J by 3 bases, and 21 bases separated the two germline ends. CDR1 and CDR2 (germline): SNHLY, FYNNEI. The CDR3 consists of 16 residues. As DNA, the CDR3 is TGTGCCAGCAACCGAAAGGGAGGAAGGTGGGAAGAGACCCAGTACTTC. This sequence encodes CASNRKGGRWEETQYF.

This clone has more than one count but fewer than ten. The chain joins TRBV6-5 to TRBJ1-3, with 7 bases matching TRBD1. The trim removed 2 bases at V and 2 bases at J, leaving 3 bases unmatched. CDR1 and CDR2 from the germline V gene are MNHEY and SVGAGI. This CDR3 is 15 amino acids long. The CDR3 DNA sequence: TGTGCCAGCAGTTACACAGGGGAAACTGGAAACACCATATATTTT. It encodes CASSYTGETGNTIYF.

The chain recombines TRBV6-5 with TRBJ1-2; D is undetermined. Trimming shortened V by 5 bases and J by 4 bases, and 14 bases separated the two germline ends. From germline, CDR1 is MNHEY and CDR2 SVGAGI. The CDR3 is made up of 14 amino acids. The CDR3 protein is CASSHPPEGYGYTF. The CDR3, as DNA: TGTGCCAGCAGTCACCCACCGGAGGGCTATGGCTACACCTTC.

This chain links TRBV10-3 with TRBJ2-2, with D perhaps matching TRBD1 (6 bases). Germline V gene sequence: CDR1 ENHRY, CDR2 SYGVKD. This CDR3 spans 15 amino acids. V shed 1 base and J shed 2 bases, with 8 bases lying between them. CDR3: CAISELQGNTGELFF. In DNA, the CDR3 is TGTGCCATCAGTGAGTTACAGGGTAACACCGGGGAGCTGTTTTTT.

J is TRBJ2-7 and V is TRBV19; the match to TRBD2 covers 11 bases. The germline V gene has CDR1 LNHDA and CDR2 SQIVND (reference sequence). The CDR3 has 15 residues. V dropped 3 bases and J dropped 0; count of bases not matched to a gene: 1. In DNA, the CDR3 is TGTGCCAGTAGTATGGGACTAGCGGTCTCCTACGAGCAGTACTTC. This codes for CASSMGLAVSYEQYF.

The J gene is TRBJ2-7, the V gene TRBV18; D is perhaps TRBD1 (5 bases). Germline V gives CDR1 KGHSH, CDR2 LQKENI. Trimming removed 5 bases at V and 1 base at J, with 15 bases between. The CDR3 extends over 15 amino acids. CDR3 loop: CASSATAERSYEQYF. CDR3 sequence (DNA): TGTGCCAGCTCAGCGACAGCAGAACGTTCCTACGAGCAGTACTTC.

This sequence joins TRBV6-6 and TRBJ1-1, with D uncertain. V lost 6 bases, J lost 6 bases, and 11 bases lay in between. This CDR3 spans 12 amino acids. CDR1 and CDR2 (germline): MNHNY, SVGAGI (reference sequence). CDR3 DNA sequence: TGTGCCAGCAGGAGGGAAACGGCTGAAGCTTTCTTT. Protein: CASRRETAEAFF.

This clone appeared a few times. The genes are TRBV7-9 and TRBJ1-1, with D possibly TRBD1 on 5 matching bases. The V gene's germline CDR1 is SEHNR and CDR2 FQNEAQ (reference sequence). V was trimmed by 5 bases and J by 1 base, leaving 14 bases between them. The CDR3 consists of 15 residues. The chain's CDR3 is CASSPNRGGNTEAFF. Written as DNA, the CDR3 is TGTGCCAGCAGCCCCAATCGGGGGGGGAACACTGAAGCTTTCTTT. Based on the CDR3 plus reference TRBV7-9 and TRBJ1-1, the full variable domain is DTGVSQNPRHKITKRGQNVTFRCDPISEHNRLYWYRQTLGQGPEFLTYFQNEAQLEKSRLLSDRFSAERPKGSFSTLEIQRTEQGDSAMYLCASSPNRGGNTEAFFGQGTRLTVV.

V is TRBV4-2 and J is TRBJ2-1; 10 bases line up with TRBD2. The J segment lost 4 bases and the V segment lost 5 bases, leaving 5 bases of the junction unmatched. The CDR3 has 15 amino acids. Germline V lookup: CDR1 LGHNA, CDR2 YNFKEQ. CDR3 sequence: CASSSLAGAYNEQFF. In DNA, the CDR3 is TGTGCCAGCAGCTCCCTAGCGGGAGCATACAATGAGCAGTTCTTC.

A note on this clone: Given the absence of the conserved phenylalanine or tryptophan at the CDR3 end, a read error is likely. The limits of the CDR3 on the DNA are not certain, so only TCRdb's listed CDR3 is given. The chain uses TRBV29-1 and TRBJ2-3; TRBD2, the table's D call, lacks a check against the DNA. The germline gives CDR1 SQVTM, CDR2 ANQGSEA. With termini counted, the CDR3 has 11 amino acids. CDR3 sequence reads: CSAGEAGGYPL.

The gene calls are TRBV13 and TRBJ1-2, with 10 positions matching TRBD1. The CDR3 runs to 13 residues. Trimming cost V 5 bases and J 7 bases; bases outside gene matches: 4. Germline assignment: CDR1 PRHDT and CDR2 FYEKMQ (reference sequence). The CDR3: CASSGQGGVGYTF. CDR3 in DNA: TGTGCCAGCAGCGGACAGGGGGGGGTTGGCTACACCTTC.